This entry lists 17 T cell receptor beta chains sequenced from one sample in a study of beta chain features in type 1 diabetes. General study points: Shortening of TCRB CDR3s, moderate but significant, appeared in all four CD4+ subsets of Type 1 diabetes patients.

Which antigens these TCRs recognize remains unknown. Expressed TCRB transcripts were sequenced because the entire RNA isolate underwent reverse transcription. Only in-frame clones appear in the TCRdb table, and some are missing; sequencing was by immunoSEQ multiplex PCR. The data show a few hundred thousand clones, with roughly an eighth seen just once and 0.017% held by the top ten. The sample taken for sequencing was naive CD4+ T cells from blood. The receptor set was obtained from a man between 25 and 39 years old with type 1 diabetes.

This clone was seen more than once but under ten times. This chain joins TRBV7-9 and TRBJ2-1; TRBD1 is a possible D gene (5 bases). CDR1 is SEHNR and CDR2 is FQNEAQ in the germline V gene (reference sequence). Trimming shortened V by 10 bases and J by 2 bases, and 15 bases separated the two germline ends. The CDR3 sequence is 14 residues long. The CDR3 protein is CATVATGTYNEQFF. CDR3 bases: TGTGCCACCGTCGCCACAGGAACCTACAATGAGCAGTTCTTC.

J is TRBJ2-7 and V is TRBV7-2; the match to TRBD2 covers 8 bases. The trim removed 4 bases at V and 1 base at J, leaving 6 bases unmatched. The CDR3 runs to 15 residues. Germline CDR1 and CDR2: SGHTA and FQGNSA. CDR3 protein: CASSSEREYSYEQYF. In DNA, the CDR3 is TGTGCCAGCAGCTCCGAGCGGGAGTATTCCTACGAGCAGTACTTC.

The chain has TRBV7-2 and TRBJ1-1; D call uncertain. The germline CDR1 and CDR2 sequences are SGHTA and FQGNSA. The CDR3 consists of 16 residues. Trimming shortened V by 0 bases and J by 1 base, and 12 bases separated the two germline ends. CDR3 loop: CASSLAPGASNTEAFF. CDR3 sequence (DNA): TGTGCCAGCAGCTTAGCCCCGGGAGCCTCGAACACTGAAGCTTTCTTT.

This sequence joins TRBV4-3 and TRBJ1-2; no reliable D call. This CDR3 spans 16 amino acids. Trimming cost V 0 bases and J 0 bases, with 11 bases left between them. From germline, CDR1 is LGHNA and CDR2 YSLEER. The DNA for the CDR3 is TGCGCCAGCAGCCAAGATAGCACCCGGGCTAACTATGGCTACACCTTC. Protein product: CASSQDSTRANYGYTF.

The J gene is TRBJ1-2, the V gene TRBV4-2; D is possibly TRBD1 (6 bases). Trimming stripped 1 base from V and 4 bases from J, with 16 bases between. The CDR3 loop spans 16 amino acids. Germline V gene data show CDR1 as LGHNA and CDR2 as YNFKEQ. This CDR3 reads CASSQAGTGSSYGYTF. The CDR3, as DNA: TGTGCCAGCAGCCAAGCGGGTACAGGGTCTAGCTATGGCTACACCTTC.

CDR3 sequence reads: CASSYQEGGGYEQYF. The CDR3 nucleotides are TGTGCCAGCAGTTACCAGGAGGGAGGGGGATACGAGCAGTACTTC. This rearrangement joins TRBV6-5 to TRBJ2-7; D perhaps matches TRBD2 (7 bases). Trimming took 2 bases from V and 4 from J, leaving 15 bases between them. This CDR3 region has 15 residues. Germline loops: CDR1 MNHEY, CDR2 SVGAGI.

This clone was picked up a small number of times. The rearrangement links TRBV11-1 to TRBJ2-7; 9 nucleotides match TRBD1. V lost 5 bases, J lost 5 bases, and 13 bases stayed unmatched. This CDR3 contains 16 residues. Per the germline V gene, CDR1 is SGHAT and CDR2 is FQDESV (reference sequence). This CDR3 reads CASSPRPGTGNHEQYF. In DNA, the CDR3 is TGTGCCAGCAGCCCACGACCCGGGACAGGGAACCACGAGCAGTACTTC. Supplemented by reference TRBV11-1 and TRBJ2-7, the full variable domain reads EAEVAQSPRYKITEKSQAVAFWCDPISGHATLYWYRQILGQGPELLVQFQDESVVDDSQLPKDRFSAERLKGVDSTLKIQPAELGDSAMYLCASSPRPGTGNHEQYFGPGTRLTVT.

V usage is TRBV2 and J usage is TRBJ2-7; the match to TRBD2 covers 9 bases. J lost 1 base, V lost 4 bases, and 8 bases had no gene match. The CDR3 loop spans 16 amino acids. CDR1 is SNHLY, CDR2 FYNNEI, per germline. As DNA, the CDR3 is TGTGCCAGCAGTGTTGAAGGACTAGCGAAATCCTACGAGCAGTACTTC. Its protein product is CASSVEGLAKSYEQYF.

V usage is TRBV11-2 and J usage is TRBJ2-1; 8 bases agree with TRBD2. Trimming took 3 bases from V and 8 from J; bases not matched to a gene: 18. CDR3 size: 18 residues. Germline V CDR1 and CDR2: SGHAT, FQNNGV. The CDR3 loop reads CASSFLHRTSSFPHEQFF. CDR3 DNA sequence: TGTGCCAGCAGCTTTTTACATCGGACTAGCTCCTTTCCGCATGAGCAGTTCTTC.

The chain recombines TRBV25-1 with TRBJ1-2; D is perhaps TRBD1 (5 bases). Trimming shortened V by 3 bases and J by 10 bases, and 18 bases separated the two germline ends. This CDR3 contains 14 residues. Germline V gene sequence: CDR1 MGHDK, CDR2 SYGVNS. CDR3 in DNA: TGTGCCAGCAGTGAGTCCGGGGGACTGGTGGACTACACCTTC. Translating gives CASSESGGLVDYTF.

This clone has only a few counts. The gene calls are TRBV13 and TRBJ2-2; 10 bases agree with TRBD2. The ends lost 3 bases at V and 2 bases at J; junction bases unmatched: 12. The CDR3 consists of 19 residues. Germline-derived CDR1 and CDR2 are PRHDT and FYEKMQ (reference sequence). The CDR3 spells CASSLELLAGAKNTGELFF. The DNA of the CDR3 is TGTGCCAGCAGCTTGGAGCTGCTAGCGGGAGCGAAAAACACCGGGGAGCTGTTTTTT.

CDR3 coding DNA: TGTGCATATCAGACAGCGGGAGGGGGCAATGAGCAGTTCTTC. Translation gives CAYQTAGGGNEQFF. The rearrangement joins TRBV30 to TRBJ2-1; 10 bases match TRBD2. The CDR3 has 14 residues. CDR1 and CDR2 (germline): GTSNPN, SVGIG (reference sequence).

V usage is TRBV7-9 and J usage is TRBJ1-3; tentatively, D is TRBD1 (5 bases). V dropped 4 bases and J dropped 4 bases, with 20 bases sitting between them. This CDR3 region has 17 residues. CDR1 SEHNR and CDR2 FQNEAQ come from the germline V gene (reference sequence). The DNA for the CDR3 is TGTGCCAGCAGCTCTAGTAGACCGGGACTTACGGGAAACACCATATATTTT. Translating it yields CASSSSRPGLTGNTIYF.

This clone appeared a few times. The genes are TRBV11-2 and TRBJ1-2; no clear D gene. Germline CDR1 reads SGHAT; CDR2 reads FQNNGV. Deletions cut 5 bases from V and 3 bases from J, with 16 bases between. The CDR3 has 15 amino acids. The CDR3 region is CASSLAPGSDYGYTF. The CDR3, as DNA: TGTGCCAGCAGCCTAGCGCCAGGTTCGGACTATGGCTACACCTTC.

This sequence joins TRBV7-2 and TRBJ2-7, with 7 nucleotides matching TRBD1. CDR3 length: 13 residues. Germline V CDR1 and CDR2: SGHTA, FQGNSA. V lost 3 bases and J lost 3; bases outside the gene matches: 2. The CDR3 nucleotides are TGTGCCAGCAGCTTGGGACAGTTCTACGAGCAGTACTTC. The encoded protein is CASSLGQFYEQYF.

This chain links TRBV5-1 with TRBJ2-2, with TRBD1 matching 9 bases. This CDR3 spans 15 amino acids. Germline V gene lookup returns CDR1 SGHRS and CDR2 YFSETQ. Germline trimming cut 4 bases from V and 6 bases from J; bases unmatched to any gene: 7. Written as DNA, the CDR3 is TGCGCCAGCAGCCCCGGGACAGGGATGCCCGGGGAGCTGTTTTTT. It translates to CASSPGTGMPGELFF.

This clone has only a few counts. The J gene is TRBJ2-7, the V gene TRBV6-1; tentatively, D is TRBD1 (5 bases). This CDR3 is 15 amino acids long. V was cut by 6 bases and J by 0 bases, with 15 bases left in between. Germline V CDR1 and CDR2: MNHNS, SASEGT. CDR3 nucleotides: TGTGCCAGCAGAAAGGACACCACCTCCTCCTACGAGCAGTACTTC. Translation gives CASRKDTTSSYEQYF.